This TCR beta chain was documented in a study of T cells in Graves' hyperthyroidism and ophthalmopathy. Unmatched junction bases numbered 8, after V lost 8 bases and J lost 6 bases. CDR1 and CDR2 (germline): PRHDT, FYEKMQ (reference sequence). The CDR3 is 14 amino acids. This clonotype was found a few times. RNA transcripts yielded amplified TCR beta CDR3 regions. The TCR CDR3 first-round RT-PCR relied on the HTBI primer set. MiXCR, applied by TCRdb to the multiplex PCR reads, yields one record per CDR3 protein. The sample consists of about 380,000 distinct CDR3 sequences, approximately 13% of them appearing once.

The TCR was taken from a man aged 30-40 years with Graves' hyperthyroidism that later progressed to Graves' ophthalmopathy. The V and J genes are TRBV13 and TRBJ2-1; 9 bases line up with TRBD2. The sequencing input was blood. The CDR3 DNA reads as TGTGCCAGCTCTAGCGGGGCGGCAGGCAATGAGCAGTTCTTC. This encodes CASSSGAAGNEQFF.